This T cell receptor beta chain was found in a study of Tregs in tolerant kidney transplant recipients. Generated by immunoSEQ multiplex PCR, the TCRdb table keeps only in-frame clones and is missing some. There are about 88,000 clones in the sample; roughly nine tenths occur only once, and 4.7% lies in the top ten. The CDR3 runs 13 residues. V shed 2 bases and J shed 10 bases, with 14 bases lying between them. Germline CDR1 is MGHRA and CDR2 is YSYEKL. Sequencing used CD8+ T cells from blood. The source of this sequence is a human donor in good health. This chain connects TRBV4-1 to TRBJ1-1, with D possibly matching TRBD1 (5 bases). The CDR3 reads CASSQLGTLGAFF. The CDR3 DNA is TGCGCCAGCAGCCAACTCGGGACTTTAGGAGCTTTCTTT.